In its sample, the clone carrying this TCR beta chain was seen a few times. Its antigen is unidentified. Method: immunoSEQ multiplex PCR; TCRdb's copy keeps in-frame clones and lacks some. The sample consists of 150,000 to 160,000 clones, 75% to 90% of them appearing once. The sample comes from a study of cytomegalovirus exposure and HLA in healthy donors. Study at large: The 120 or so validation repertoires, a later analysis reported, used the same platform as the roughly 710 first-cohort repertoires.

CDR1 is SGHTA and CDR2 is FQGNSA in the germline V gene. V lost 5 bases to trimming and J lost 6 bases; unmatched junction nucleotides: 10. CDR3 length: 15 residues. Broader study findings: In vitro data verified three CMV-associated chains as specific for CMV antigens. The study recorded around 160 TCR beta chains that were cytomegalovirus-associated. Many donors shared some public TCRs, even though most TCR sequences were rare.

The chain is built from TRBV7-2 and TRBJ1-2, with 9 bases lining up with TRBD1. Source material: PBMCs. The source is a man younger than 30 in good health and CMV-seropositive. The CDR3 nucleotides are TGTGCCAGCAGCCCCATCTCAGGGACAGGGAATGGCTACACCTTC. Translation gives CASSPISGTGNGYTF.